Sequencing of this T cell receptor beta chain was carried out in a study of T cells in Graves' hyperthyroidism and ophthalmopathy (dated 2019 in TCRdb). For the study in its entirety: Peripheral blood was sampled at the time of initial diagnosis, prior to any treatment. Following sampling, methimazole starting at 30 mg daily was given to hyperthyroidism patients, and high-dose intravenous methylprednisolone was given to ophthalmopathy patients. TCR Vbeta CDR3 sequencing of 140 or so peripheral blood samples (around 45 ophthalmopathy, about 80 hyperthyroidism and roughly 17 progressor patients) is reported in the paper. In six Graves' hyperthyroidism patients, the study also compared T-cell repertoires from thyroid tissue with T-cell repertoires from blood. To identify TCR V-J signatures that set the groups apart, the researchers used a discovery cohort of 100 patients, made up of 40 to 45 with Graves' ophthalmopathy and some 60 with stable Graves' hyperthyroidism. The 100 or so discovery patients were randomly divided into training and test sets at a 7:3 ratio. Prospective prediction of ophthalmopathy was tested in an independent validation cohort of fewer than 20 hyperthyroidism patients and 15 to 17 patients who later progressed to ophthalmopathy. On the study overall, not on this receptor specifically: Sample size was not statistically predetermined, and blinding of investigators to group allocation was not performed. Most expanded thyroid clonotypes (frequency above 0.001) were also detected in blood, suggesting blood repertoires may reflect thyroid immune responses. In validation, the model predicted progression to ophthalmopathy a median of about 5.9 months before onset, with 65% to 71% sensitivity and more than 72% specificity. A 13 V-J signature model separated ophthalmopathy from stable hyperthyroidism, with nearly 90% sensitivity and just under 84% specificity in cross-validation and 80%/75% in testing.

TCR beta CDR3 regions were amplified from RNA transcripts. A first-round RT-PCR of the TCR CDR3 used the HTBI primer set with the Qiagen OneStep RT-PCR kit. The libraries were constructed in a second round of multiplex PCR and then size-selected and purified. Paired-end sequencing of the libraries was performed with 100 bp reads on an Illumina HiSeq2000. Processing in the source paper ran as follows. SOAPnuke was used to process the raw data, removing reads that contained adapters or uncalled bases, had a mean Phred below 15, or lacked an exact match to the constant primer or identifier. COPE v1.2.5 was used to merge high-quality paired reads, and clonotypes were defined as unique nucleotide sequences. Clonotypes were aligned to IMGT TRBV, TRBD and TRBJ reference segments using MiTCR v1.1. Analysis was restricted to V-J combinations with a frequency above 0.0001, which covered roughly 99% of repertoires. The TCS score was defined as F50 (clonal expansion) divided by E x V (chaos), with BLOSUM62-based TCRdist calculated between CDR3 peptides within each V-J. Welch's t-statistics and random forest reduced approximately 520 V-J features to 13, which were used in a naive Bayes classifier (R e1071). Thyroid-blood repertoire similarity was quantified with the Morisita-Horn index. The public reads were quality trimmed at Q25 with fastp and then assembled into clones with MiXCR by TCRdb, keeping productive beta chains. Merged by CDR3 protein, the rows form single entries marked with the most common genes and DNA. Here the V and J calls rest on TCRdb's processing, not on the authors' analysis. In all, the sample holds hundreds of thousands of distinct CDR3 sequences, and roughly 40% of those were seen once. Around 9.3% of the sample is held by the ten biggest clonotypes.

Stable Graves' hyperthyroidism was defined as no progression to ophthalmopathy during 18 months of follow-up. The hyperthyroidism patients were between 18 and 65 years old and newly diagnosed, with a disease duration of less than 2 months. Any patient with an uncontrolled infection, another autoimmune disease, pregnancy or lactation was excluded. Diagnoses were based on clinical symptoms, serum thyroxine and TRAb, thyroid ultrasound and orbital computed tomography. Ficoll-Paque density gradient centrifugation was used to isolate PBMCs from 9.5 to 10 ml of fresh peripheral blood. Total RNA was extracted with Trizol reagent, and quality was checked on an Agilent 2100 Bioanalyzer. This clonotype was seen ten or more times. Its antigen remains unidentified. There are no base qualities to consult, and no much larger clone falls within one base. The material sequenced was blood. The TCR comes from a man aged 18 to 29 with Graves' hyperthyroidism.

The DNA reads TGTGCCAGCGGAACAGGGACAGGGGAGACCCAGTACTTC. The encoded protein is CASGTGTGETQYF. The chain joins TRBV2 to TRBJ2-5; TRBD1 agrees with 9 junctional bases. V and J are trimmed by 8 bases and 5 bases, and the gene matches miss 6 bases of the junction. According to the germline V gene, CDR1 reads SNHLY and CDR2 reads FYNNEI. The CDR3 has 13 amino acids, counting the end cysteine and phenylalanine. The DNA shown is the 39-base CDR3, in frame from base 1.